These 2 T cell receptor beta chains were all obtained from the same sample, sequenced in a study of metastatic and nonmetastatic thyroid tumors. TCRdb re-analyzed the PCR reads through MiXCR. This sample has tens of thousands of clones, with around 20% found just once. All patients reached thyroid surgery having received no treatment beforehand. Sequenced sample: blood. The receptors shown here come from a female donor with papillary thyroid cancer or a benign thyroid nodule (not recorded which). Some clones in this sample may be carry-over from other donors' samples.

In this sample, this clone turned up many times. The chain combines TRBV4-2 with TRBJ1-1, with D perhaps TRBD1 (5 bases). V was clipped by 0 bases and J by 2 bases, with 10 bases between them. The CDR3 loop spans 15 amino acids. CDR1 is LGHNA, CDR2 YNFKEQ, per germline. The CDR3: CASSQETGPNTEAFF. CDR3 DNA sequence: TGTGCCAGCAGCCAAGAAACAGGTCCAAACACTGAAGCTTTCTTT.

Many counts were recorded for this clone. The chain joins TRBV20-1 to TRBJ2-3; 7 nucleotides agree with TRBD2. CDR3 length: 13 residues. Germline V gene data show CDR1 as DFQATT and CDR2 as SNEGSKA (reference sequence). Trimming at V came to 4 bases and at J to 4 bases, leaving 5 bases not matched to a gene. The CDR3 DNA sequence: TGCAGTGCTAACGGACTAGAAGCAGATACGCAGTATTTT. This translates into CSANGLEADTQYF.